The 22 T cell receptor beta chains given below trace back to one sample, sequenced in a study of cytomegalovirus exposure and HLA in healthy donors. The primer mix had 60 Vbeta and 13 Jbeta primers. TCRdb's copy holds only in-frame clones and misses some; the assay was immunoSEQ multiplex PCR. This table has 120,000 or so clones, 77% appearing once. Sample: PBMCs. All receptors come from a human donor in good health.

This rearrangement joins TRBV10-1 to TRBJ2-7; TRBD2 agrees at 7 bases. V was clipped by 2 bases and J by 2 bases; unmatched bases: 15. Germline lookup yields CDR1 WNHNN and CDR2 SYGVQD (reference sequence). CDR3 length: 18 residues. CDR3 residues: CASSEPQGGAGAPYEQYF. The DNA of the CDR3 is TGCGCCAGCAGTGAGCCCCAGGGAGGTGCGGGAGCCCCCTACGAGCAGTACTTC.

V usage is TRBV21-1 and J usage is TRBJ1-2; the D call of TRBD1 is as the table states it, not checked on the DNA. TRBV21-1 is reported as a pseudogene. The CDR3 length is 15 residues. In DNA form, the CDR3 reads TGTGCCAGCAGCTCCAGGACAGGGCCAACGGATGGCTACACCTTC. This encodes CASSSRTGPTDGYTF.

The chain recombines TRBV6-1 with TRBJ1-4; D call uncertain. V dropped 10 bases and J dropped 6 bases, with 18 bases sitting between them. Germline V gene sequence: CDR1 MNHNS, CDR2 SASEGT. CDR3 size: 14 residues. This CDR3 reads CATHPGLRDEKLFF. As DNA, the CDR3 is TGTGCCACCCACCCCGGGTTGAGGGATGAAAAACTGTTTTTT.

CDR3 in amino acids: CSVVGVGTSGDSWRNEQFF. The DNA of the CDR3 is TGCAGCGTTGTAGGTGTCGGGACTAGCGGGGATTCGTGGCGTAATGAGCAGTTCTTC. The chain links TRBV29-1 to TRBJ2-1, with 13 bases matching TRBD2. V dropped 4 bases and J dropped 7; count of bases not matched to a gene: 19. The CDR3 is made up of 19 amino acids. The germline V gene encodes CDR1 SQVTM and CDR2 ANQGSEA.

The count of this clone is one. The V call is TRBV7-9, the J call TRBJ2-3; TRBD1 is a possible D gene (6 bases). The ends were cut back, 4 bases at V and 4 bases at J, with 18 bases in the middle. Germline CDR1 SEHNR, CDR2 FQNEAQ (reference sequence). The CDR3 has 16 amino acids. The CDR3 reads CASSSQGSSAADTQYF. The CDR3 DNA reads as TGTGCCAGCAGCTCACAGGGTTCTTCGGCGGCAGATACGCAGTATTTT.

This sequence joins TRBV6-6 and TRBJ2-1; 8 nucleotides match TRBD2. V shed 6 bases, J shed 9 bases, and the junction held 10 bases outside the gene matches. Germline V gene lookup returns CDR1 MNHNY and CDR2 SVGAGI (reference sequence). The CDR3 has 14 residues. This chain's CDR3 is CASSYSGTGIEQFF. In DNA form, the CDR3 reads TGTGCCAGCAGCTATAGCGGGACGGGGATTGAGCAGTTCTTC.

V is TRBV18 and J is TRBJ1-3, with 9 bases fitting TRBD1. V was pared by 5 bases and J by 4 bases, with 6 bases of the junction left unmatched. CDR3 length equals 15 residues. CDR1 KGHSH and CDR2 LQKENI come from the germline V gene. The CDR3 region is CASSSGQGTGNTIYF. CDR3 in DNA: TGTGCCAGCTCATCCGGACAGGGGACGGGAAACACCATATATTTT.

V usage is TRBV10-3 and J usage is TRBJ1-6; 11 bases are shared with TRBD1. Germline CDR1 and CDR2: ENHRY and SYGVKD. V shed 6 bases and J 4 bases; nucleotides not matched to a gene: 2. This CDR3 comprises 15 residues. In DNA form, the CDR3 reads TGTGCCATCAGGGGACAGGGGGAGTATAATTCACCCCTCCACTTT. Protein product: CAIRGQGEYNSPLHF.

The CDR3 region has the DNA TGCGCCAGCAGCTCGGGTGGGACTCTAAACACCGGGGAGCTGTTTTTT. This encodes CASSSGGTLNTGELFF. The V call is TRBV5-1, the J call TRBJ2-2; D may be TRBD2 (6 bases). V lost 3 bases and J lost 2, with 14 bases in between. The CDR3 extends over 16 amino acids. The germline V gene has CDR1 SGHRS and CDR2 YFSETQ.

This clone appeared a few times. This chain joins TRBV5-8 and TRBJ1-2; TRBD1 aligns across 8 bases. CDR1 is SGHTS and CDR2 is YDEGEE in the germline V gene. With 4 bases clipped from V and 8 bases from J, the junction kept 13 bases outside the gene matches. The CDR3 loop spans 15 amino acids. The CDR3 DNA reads TGTGCCAGCAGCCAAGATGGGGCAGGGGGCGGCGGCTACACCTTC. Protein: CASSQDGAGGGGYTF.

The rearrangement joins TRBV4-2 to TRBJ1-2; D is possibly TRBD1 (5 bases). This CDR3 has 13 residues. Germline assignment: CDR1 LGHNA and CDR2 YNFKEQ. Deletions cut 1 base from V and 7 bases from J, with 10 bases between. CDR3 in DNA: TGTGCCAGCAGCCAAGGGGGGGGAAGTGGCTACACCTTC. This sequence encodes CASSQGGGSGYTF.

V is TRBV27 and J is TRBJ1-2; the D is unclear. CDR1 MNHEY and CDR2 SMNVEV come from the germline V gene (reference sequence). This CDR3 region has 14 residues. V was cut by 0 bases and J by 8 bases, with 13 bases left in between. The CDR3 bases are TGTGCCAGCAGTTTATCCTTGATGTCTGGCGGCTACACCTTC. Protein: CASSLSLMSGGYTF.

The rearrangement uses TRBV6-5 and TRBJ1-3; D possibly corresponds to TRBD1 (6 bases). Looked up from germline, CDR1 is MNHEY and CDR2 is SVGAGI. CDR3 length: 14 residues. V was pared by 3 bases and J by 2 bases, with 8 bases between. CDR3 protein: CASSYGGPGNTIYF. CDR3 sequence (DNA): TGTGCCAGCAGTTATGGGGGCCCTGGAAACACCATATATTTT.

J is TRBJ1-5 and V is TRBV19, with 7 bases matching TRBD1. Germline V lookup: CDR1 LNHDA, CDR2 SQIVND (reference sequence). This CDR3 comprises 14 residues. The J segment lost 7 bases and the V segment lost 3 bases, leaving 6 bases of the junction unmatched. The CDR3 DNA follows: TGTGCCAGTAGTATTGACAGGGCGGGACAGCCCCAGCATTTT. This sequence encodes CASSIDRAGQPQHF.

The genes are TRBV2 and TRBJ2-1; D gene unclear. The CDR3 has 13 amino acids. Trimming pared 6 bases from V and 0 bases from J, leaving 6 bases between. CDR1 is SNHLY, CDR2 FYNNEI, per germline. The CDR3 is CASRRSSYNEQFF. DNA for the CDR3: TGTGCCAGCAGGCGGAGCTCCTACAATGAGCAGTTCTTC.

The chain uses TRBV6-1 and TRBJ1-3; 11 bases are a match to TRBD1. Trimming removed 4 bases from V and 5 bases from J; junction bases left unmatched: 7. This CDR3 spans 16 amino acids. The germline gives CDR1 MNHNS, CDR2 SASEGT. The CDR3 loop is CASSVQDRGLRNTIYF. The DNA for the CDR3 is TGTGCCAGCAGTGTCCAGGACAGGGGGCTGAGAAACACCATATATTTT.

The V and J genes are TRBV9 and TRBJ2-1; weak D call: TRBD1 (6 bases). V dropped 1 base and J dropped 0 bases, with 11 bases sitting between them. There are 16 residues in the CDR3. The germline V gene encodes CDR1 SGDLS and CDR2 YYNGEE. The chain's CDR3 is CASSVRGDTSYNEQFF. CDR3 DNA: TGTGCCAGCAGCGTAAGAGGGGACACCTCCTACAATGAGCAGTTCTTC.

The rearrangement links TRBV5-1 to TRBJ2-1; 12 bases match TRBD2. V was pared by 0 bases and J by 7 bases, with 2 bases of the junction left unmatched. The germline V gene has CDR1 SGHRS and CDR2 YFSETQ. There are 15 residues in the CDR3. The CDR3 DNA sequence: TGCGCCAGCAGCTTGGTTGGGACTAGCGGGAATGAGCAGTTCTTC. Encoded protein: CASSLVGTSGNEQFF.

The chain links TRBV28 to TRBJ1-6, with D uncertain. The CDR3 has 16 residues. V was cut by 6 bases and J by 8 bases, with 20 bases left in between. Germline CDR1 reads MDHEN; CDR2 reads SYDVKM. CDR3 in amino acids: CASSLDEGGRHSPLHF. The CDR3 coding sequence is TGTGCCAGCAGCCTCGATGAGGGCGGGCGGCATTCACCCCTCCACTTT.

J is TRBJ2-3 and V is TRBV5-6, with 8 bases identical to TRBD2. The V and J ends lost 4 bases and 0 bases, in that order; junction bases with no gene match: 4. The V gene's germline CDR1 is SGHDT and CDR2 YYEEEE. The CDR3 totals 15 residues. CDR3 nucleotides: TGTGCCAGCAGCAAGGGACTAGGTAGCACAGATACGCAGTATTTT. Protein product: CASSKGLGSTDTQYF.

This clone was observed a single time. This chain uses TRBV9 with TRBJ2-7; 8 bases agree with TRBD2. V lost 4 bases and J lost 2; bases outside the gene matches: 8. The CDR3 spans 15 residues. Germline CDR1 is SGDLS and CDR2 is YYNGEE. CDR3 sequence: CASSLSGSGPYEQYF. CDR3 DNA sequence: TGTGCCAGCAGCCTAAGCGGGAGTGGCCCCTACGAGCAGTACTTC.

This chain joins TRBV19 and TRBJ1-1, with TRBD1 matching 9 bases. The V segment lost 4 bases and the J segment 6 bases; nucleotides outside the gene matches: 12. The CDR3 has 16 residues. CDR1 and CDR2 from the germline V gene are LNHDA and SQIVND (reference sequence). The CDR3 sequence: CASSTRTGEFVAEAFF. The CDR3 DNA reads TGTGCCAGTAGTACCAGGACAGGGGAGTTCGTGGCTGAAGCTTTCTTT.